The 14 T cell receptor beta chains below all came from one sample that was sequenced in a study of radiotherapy plus CTLA-4 blockade in lung cancer. Sequenced by immunoSEQ multiplex PCR; TCRdb stores in-frame clones only, minus some. The sample yields more than 25,000 clones, 65% to 80% seen once. The specimen comprised peripheral blood, sampled from a patient treated with radiotherapy plus ipilimumab. The receptors derive from a human donor with non-small cell lung cancer who had stable disease on radiotherapy plus ipilimumab.

This sequence joins TRBV7-2 and TRBJ1-3; no definite D call. The CDR3 runs to 16 residues. Germline V lookup: CDR1 SGHTA, CDR2 FQGNSA. Trimming shortened V by 2 bases and J by 0 bases, and 11 bases separated the two germline ends. DNA for the CDR3: TGTGCCAGCAGCTTAACGACTGTTGTCTCTGGAAACACCATATATTTT. It yields the protein CASSLTTVVSGNTIYF. Based on the CDR3 plus reference TRBV7-2 and TRBJ1-3, the full variable domain is GAGVSQSPSNKVTEKGKDVELRCDPISGHTALYWYRQSLGQGLEFLIYFQGNSAPDKSGLPSDRFSAERTGGSVSTLTIQRTQQEDSAVYLCASSLTTVVSGNTIYFGEGSWLTVV.

Comment on this clone: Compared with germline, one end of the junction differs, possibly owing to a read error. The chain combines TRBV11-2 with TRBJ2-2; maybe TRBD2 (6 bases). Germline V gives CDR1 SGHAT, CDR2 FQNNGV. The CDR3 is 18 amino acids. CDR3: CASTEHRGHSRNTGGLFF. Here the CDR3 DNA reads TGTGCCAGCACCGAACATAGAGGCCACAGTCGGAACACCGGGGGGCTGTTTTTT.

This clone has only a few counts. This chain connects TRBV7-6 to TRBJ1-3, with a tentative D call TRBD1 (5 bases). Trimming removed 3 bases from V and 11 bases from J, with 14 bases in between. CDR3 length equals 13 residues. CDR1 and CDR2 from the germline V gene are SGHVS and FNYEAQ. The CDR3 region is CASSFGARESIYF. Written as DNA, the CDR3 is TGTGCCAGCAGCTTTGGGGCCCGGGAATCCATATATTTT.

The J gene is TRBJ2-1, the V gene TRBV9; 11 bases are shared with TRBD2. From germline, CDR1 is SGDLS and CDR2 YYNGEE. Unmatched junction bases numbered 6, after V lost 5 bases and J lost 2 bases. This CDR3 comprises 16 residues. This CDR3 reads CASSELAGAAYNEQFF. The CDR3 DNA reads TGTGCCAGCAGTGAACTAGCGGGGGCAGCCTACAATGAGCAGTTCTTC.

This chain connects TRBV10-3 to TRBJ1-2, with 7 bases identical to TRBD1. V lost 8 bases to trimming and J lost 8 bases; unmatched junction nucleotides: 14. Germline CDR1 is ENHRY and CDR2 is SYGVKD. The length of the CDR3 is 14 residues. In DNA, the CDR3 is TGTGCCATCTCGGGCAAGGGGGCAGGTTGGGGCTACACCTTC. Protein: CAISGKGAGWGYTF.

This chain connects TRBV25-1 to TRBJ1-1; TRBD1 matches at 10 bases. CDR3 length: 16 amino acids. Per the germline V gene, CDR1 is MGHDK and CDR2 is SYGVNS. Losses at the gene ends were 5 bases for V and 6 bases for J; bases not matched to a gene: 12. This CDR3 reads CASSPGQGVVLAEAFF. The CDR3 DNA follows: TGTGCCAGCAGTCCAGGACAGGGGGTAGTTTTGGCTGAAGCTTTCTTT. Supplemented by reference TRBV25-1 and TRBJ1-1, the full variable domain reads EADIYQTPRYLVIGTGKKITLECSQTMGHDKMYWYQQDPGMELHLIHYSYGVNSTEKGDLSSESTVSRIRTEHFPLTLESARPSHTSQYLCASSPGQGVVLAEAFFGQGTRLTVV.

The rearrangement links TRBV30 to TRBJ1-2; D unclear. Trimming took 2 bases from V and 8 from J, leaving 15 bases between them. Germline loops: CDR1 GTSNPN, CDR2 SVGIG (reference sequence). The CDR3 is made up of 13 amino acids. The CDR3 DNA reads as TGTGCCTGGAGTCCGAGGAGGGAGCGAGGCTACACCTTC. Its translation: CAWSPRRERGYTF.

This chain joins TRBV6-5 and TRBJ1-2; weak D call: TRBD1 (5 bases). V shed 7 bases and J shed 3 bases, with 9 bases lying between them. The length of the CDR3 is 12 residues. Germline V gene data show CDR1 as MNHEY and CDR2 as SVGAGI. CDR3 loop: CASKGQDYGYTF. CDR3 nucleotides: TGTGCCAGCAAGGGGCAGGACTATGGCTACACCTTC.

This sequence joins TRBV28 and TRBJ2-2, with no clear D. The V gene lost 6 bases and the J gene lost 4 bases, with 6 bases spanning the gap. The CDR3 totals 12 residues. The V gene's germline CDR1 is MDHEN and CDR2 SYDVKM. CDR3 nucleotide sequence: TGTGCCAGCAGAACGGGCACCGGGGAGCTGTTTTTT. This sequence encodes CASRTGTGELFF.

Written as DNA, the CDR3 is TGTGCCAGCAGTTTTCTGACAGGGGGCTATGGCTACACCTTC. Translating gives CASSFLTGGYGYTF. The rearrangement links TRBV28 to TRBJ1-2; TRBD1 matches 9 bases. V was clipped by 3 bases and J by 4 bases; unmatched bases: 3. The CDR3 spans 14 residues. The germline gives CDR1 MDHEN, CDR2 SYDVKM.

This clone was counted only a few times. This chain links TRBV9 with TRBJ1-5, with 7 bases aligning to TRBD1. This CDR3 is 15 amino acids long. Losses at the gene ends were 4 bases for V and 4 bases for J; bases not matched to a gene: 8. From germline, CDR1 is SGDLS and CDR2 YYNGEE. The CDR3 DNA follows: TGTGCCAGCAGCCAGGGACCGGGACAGAATCAGCCCCAGCATTTT. Protein sequence: CASSQGPGQNQPQHF.

The chain couples TRBV11-2 to TRBJ2-2; no clear D gene. Germline V CDR1 and CDR2: SGHAT, FQNNGV. V lost 2 bases and J lost 0, with 10 bases in between. This CDR3 contains 16 residues. The CDR3 protein is CASSLISGPNTGELFF. The CDR3 nucleotides read TGTGCCAGCAGCTTAATTTCGGGCCCGAACACCGGGGAGCTGTTTTTT. The full variable domain, completed using reference TRBV11-2 and TRBJ2-2, is EAGVAQSPRYKIIEKRQSVAFWCNPISGHATLYWYQQILGQGPKLLIQFQNNGVVDDSQLPKDRFSAERLKGVDSTLKIQPAKLEDSAVYLCASSLISGPNTGELFFGEGSRLTVL.

The chain has TRBV27 and TRBJ1-6, with D perhaps TRBD1 (6 bases). The CDR3 is 13 amino acids. CDR1 and CDR2 (germline): MNHEY, SMNVEV (reference sequence). Trimming removed 10 bases from V and 7 bases from J, with 14 bases in between. CDR3 sequence reads: CANTGTLNSPLHF. CDR3 nucleotide sequence: TGTGCCAACACCGGGACACTCAATTCACCCCTCCACTTT.

This chain connects TRBV18 to TRBJ1-4, with D maybe TRBD1 (6 bases). The CDR3 totals 14 residues. V was trimmed by 3 bases and J by 4 bases, leaving 9 bases between them. The germline gives CDR1 KGHSH, CDR2 LQKENI. The CDR3 region is CASSPGQNNEKLFF. The CDR3 DNA reads TGTGCCAGCTCACCCGGACAGAATAATGAAAAACTGTTTTTT.